This TCR beta chain was retrieved from a study of shared clonotypes between healthy human individuals. CD8 cells regarded as naive lacked CD45RO, were positively chosen for CCR7, and omitted terminally differentiated effector memory CD45RA+ cells. Trimming took 8 bases from V and 1 from J, leaving 15 bases between them. Germline CDR1 is MDHEN and CDR2 is SYDVKM. CDR3 length equals 15 residues. The assay was immunoSEQ multiplex PCR, and TCRdb's table has in-frame clones only and misses some. In the table there are over 800,000 clones, around 92% of which are singletons. The chain is built from TRBV28 and TRBJ1-5; tentatively, D is TRBD1 (6 bases). The clonotype was recovered from a man younger than 40 in good health. The sequencing sample was made of naive CD8+ T cells sorted from blood. The CDR3 protein is CASGFLTGSNQPQHF. The CDR3 DNA reads TGTGCCAGCGGCTTTCTAACAGGGAGCAATCAGCCCCAGCATTTT.